A selection of T cell receptor beta chains follows, all from one sample in a study of HIV-infected patients and healthy controls. TCRdb fed the 5' RACE reads into MiXCR, producing one record per CDR3 protein. The sample has 18,000 or so distinct CDR3 sequences, under 9.5% seen once. Source: blood, taken during antiretroviral therapy. All receptors derive from an adult with HIV infection. Both conserved end residues are part of each CDR3. D genes are given only for firm matches. For some rows the clone size is stated as once, few or many, or as a class when expanded; others skip it.

j_gene | len | v_gene | abundance | d_gene | CDR3aa | CDR3nt
TRBJ2-7 | 11 | TRBV28 | many | TRBD1 | CASRQGSEQYF | TGTGCCAGCAGACAGGGGAGCGAGCAGTACTTC
TRBJ2-5 | 14 | TRBV20-1 | many | TRBD1 | CSATPGGAGATQYF | TGCAGTGCCACGCCAGGGGGAGCTGGCGCGACCCAGTACTTC
TRBJ2-7 | 15 | TRBV3-1 | many | TRBD1 | CASSQGGQGGYEQYF | TGTGCCAGCAGCCAAGGAGGACAGGGTGGGTACGAGCAGTACTTC
TRBJ2-3 | 15 | TRBV7-9 | many | NA | CASSGLGQSTDTQYF | TGTGCCAGCAGCGGACTGGGGCAGAGCACAGATACGCAGTATTTT
TRBJ2-7 | 15 | TRBV11-2 | many | TRBD2 | CASSLALAGGYEQYF | TGTGCCAGCAGCTTAGCGCTAGCGGGGGGGTACGAGCAGTACTTC
TRBJ2-7 | 11 | TRBV30 | many | NA | CAWSEIREQYF | TGTGCCTGGAGCGAAATCCGGGAGCAGTACTTC
TRBJ1-5 | 14 | TRBV19 | NA | NA | CASSIGDNYQPQHF | TGTGCCAGTAGTATAGGGGACAACTATCAGCCCCAGCATTTT
TRBJ2-1 | 11 | TRBV14 | NA | NA | CASSQGEKQFF | TGTGCCAGCAGCCAAGGGGAAAAGCAGTTCTTC
TRBJ1-2 | 18 | TRBV7-6 | many | TRBD1 | CASSLSSGQGEGKDGYTF | TGTGCCAGCAGCTTATCGTCGGGACAGGGAGAAGGAAAAGATGGCTACACCTTC
TRBJ2-7 | 17 | TRBV11-2 | few | TRBD2 | CASSLVFSGTTQYEQYF | TGTGCCAGCAGCTTAGTCTTTTCCGGGACTACGCAATACGAGCAGTACTTC
TRBJ2-7 | 16 | TRBV6-5 | many | NA | CASSYRSGYTLYEQYF | TGTGCCAGCAGTTACCGGTCCGGGTATACTCTTTACGAGCAGTACTTC
TRBJ1-4 | 14 | TRBV3-1 | few | NA | CASSQAGGHEKLFF | TGTGCCAGCAGCCAAGCGGGGGGCCATGAAAAACTGTTTTTT
TRBJ1-1 | 14 | TRBV9 | many | NA | CASSVLTGNTEAFF | TGTGCCAGCAGCGTTCTGACAGGAAACACTGAAGCTTTCTTT
TRBJ2-2 | 16 | TRBV12-3/TRBV12-4 | many | TRBD2 | CASTTTAGGSTGELFF | TGTGCCAGCACCACCACAGCGGGGGGGAGTACCGGGGAGCTGTTTTTT
TRBJ1-2 | 11 | TRBV29-1 | many | NA | CSLRTNYGYTF | TGCAGCCTTCGGACAAACTATGGCTACACCTTC
TRBJ2-1 | 15 | TRBV7-3 | many | NA | CASSLRTGIYNEQFF | TGTGCCAGCAGCTTAAGAACAGGGATCTACAATGAGCAGTTCTTC
TRBJ2-7 | 15 | TRBV27 | many | NA | CASSLPGTPVYEQYF | TGTGCCAGCAGTTTACCCGGGACCCCCGTCTACGAGCAGTACTTC
TRBJ1-2 | 14 | TRBV28 | few | NA | CASVPTGPNYGYTF | TGTGCCAGCGTCCCGACAGGTCCGAACTATGGCTACACCTTC
TRBJ2-3 | 16 | TRBV9 | many | NA | CASSPPMGGGRNTQYF | TGTGCCAGCAGCCCTCCAATGGGAGGGGGGAGAAATACGCAGTATTTT
TRBJ2-1 | 18 | TRBV4-1 | NA | TRBD1 | CASSQDETGGFSYNEQFF | TGCGCCAGCAGCCAAGATGAGACAGGGGGATTCTCCTACAATGAGCAGTTCTTC
TRBJ1-5 | 15 | TRBV28 | many | NA | CASKFDKGGNQPQHF | TGTGCCAGCAAGTTTGACAAGGGAGGGAATCAGCCCCAGCATTTT
TRBJ1-1 | 14 | TRBV15 | many | NA | CATSREAGNTEAFF | TGTGCCACCAGCAGAGAGGCAGGGAACACTGAAGCTTTCTTT
TRBJ1-3 | 15 | TRBV18 | few | TRBD1 | CASSPTTGDGNTIYF | TGTGCCAGCTCACCCACTACAGGGGACGGAAACACCATATATTTT
TRBJ1-5 | 15 | TRBV9 | many | NA | CASSVDSQSNQPQHF | TGTGCCAGCAGCGTCGACAGCCAGAGCAATCAGCCCCAGCATTTT
TRBJ2-7 | 16 | TRBV6-5 | NA | TRBD2 | CASSYLGREFAYEQYF | TGTGCCAGCAGTTACTTGGGGCGGGAGTTCGCCTACGAGCAGTACTTC
TRBJ2-7 | 14 | TRBV12-3/TRBV12-4 | many | TRBD2 | CASSFSGRTYEQYF | TGTGCCAGCAGTTTTAGCGGGAGAACCTACGAGCAGTACTTC
TRBJ2-3 | 15 | TRBV7-3 | many | TRBD1 | CASSLTGGFLDTQYF | TGTGCCAGCAGCTTGACAGGGGGATTTCTGGATACGCAGTATTTT
TRBJ1-6 | 17 | TRBV20-1 | many | NA | CSARDSRTPGGSSPLHF | TGCAGTGCTAGAGATAGTAGGACTCCCGGGGGTAGTTCACCCCTCCACTTT
TRBJ1-2 | 12 | TRBV2 | many | NA | CASSLLDYGYTF | TGTGCCAGCAGCCTGCTAGACTATGGCTACACCTTC
TRBJ2-3 | 13 | TRBV20-1 | NA | NA | CSARVPSTDTQYF | TGCAGTGCTAGAGTTCCGAGCACAGATACGCAGTATTTT
TRBJ2-1 | 16 | TRBV20-1 | few | NA | CSARDRAGRSYNEQFF | TGCAGTGCTAGAGATCGGGCAGGGCGGTCCTACAATGAGCAGTTCTTC
TRBJ2-3 | 13 | TRBV7-8 | many | NA | CASSLRDRDTQYF | TGTGCCAGCAGCTTGCGGGACAGAGATACGCAGTATTTT
TRBJ2-1 | 14 | TRBV30 | many | TRBD2 | CAWRSSGMRNEQFF | TGTGCCTGGAGGAGTAGCGGGATGCGTAATGAGCAGTTCTTC
TRBJ2-3 | 15 | TRBV7-3 | many | TRBD2 | CASRLAGEDTDTQYF | TGTGCCAGCAGATTAGCGGGAGAGGACACAGATACGCAGTATTTT
TRBJ1-1 | 15 | TRBV7-8 | many | TRBD1 | CASSLGRGPNTEAFF | TGTGCCAGCAGCCTAGGCAGGGGGCCGAACACTGAAGCTTTCTTT
TRBJ2-5 | 13 | TRBV5-4 | many | TRBD1 | CASSFTGEETQYF | TGTGCCAGCAGCTTTACAGGGGAAGAGACCCAGTACTTC
TRBJ2-7 | 14 | TRBV20-1 | many | TRBD1 | CSAPGQGVSYEQYF | TGCAGTGCCCCGGGACAGGGGGTCTCCTACGAGCAGTACTTC
TRBJ1-2 | 13 | TRBV13 | many | NA | CASSWDGPSGYTF | TGTGCCAGCAGCTGGGACGGCCCCTCCGGCTACACCTTC
TRBJ2-3 | 13 | TRBV10-3 | many | NA | CAISESDTDTQYF | TGTGCCATCAGTGAATCCGACACAGATACGCAGTATTTT
TRBJ1-6 | 14 | TRBV5-4 | many | NA | CASSLETRNSPLHF | TGTGCCAGCAGCTTGGAGACACGCAATTCACCCCTCCACTTT
TRBJ2-6 | 16 | TRBV6-6 | many | TRBD1 | CASSSPGQGEANVLTF | TGTGCCAGCAGTTCTCCGGGACAGGGGGAGGCCAACGTCCTGACTTTC
TRBJ1-1 | 14 | TRBV14 | few | NA | CASSQDRTVSEAFF | TGTGCCAGCAGCCAAGATCGTACGGTCTCTGAAGCTTTCTTT
TRBJ1-5 | 18 | TRBV20-1 | NA | NA | CSARDVNGPWKGNQPQHF | TGCAGTGCTAGAGATGTCAACGGCCCCTGGAAAGGCAATCAGCCCCAGCATTTT
TRBJ2-7 | 15 | TRBV20-1 | many | TRBD2 | CSARSGTSGRWEQYF | TGCAGTGCTAGATCCGGGACTAGCGGGAGGTGGGAGCAGTACTTC
TRBJ2-5 | 15 | TRBV7-2 | many | NA | CASSSHVENQETQYF | TGTGCCAGCAGCTCCCATGTGGAGAACCAAGAGACCCAGTACTTC
TRBJ1-2 | 12 | TRBV10-3 | few | NA | CAISEGGPGYTF | TGTGCCATCAGTGAGGGAGGTCCTGGCTACACCTTC
TRBJ1-1 | 15 | TRBV20-1 | many | NA | CSARLRERGNTEAFF | TGCAGTGCTAGACTCAGGGAAAGGGGGAACACTGAAGCTTTCTTT
TRBJ2-5 | 12 | TRBV27 | few | NA | CASRTGLETQYF | TGTGCCAGCAGAACGGGGCTTGAGACCCAGTACTTC
TRBJ1-2 | 13 | TRBV6-5 | many | TRBD1 | CASRRTGNYGYTF | TGTGCCAGCAGACGGACAGGGAACTATGGCTACACCTTC
TRBJ1-1 | 12 | TRBV30 | many | NA | CAWTLTGTEAFF | TGTGCCTGGACTCTAACCGGGACTGAAGCTTTCTTT
TRBJ2-3 | 16 | TRBV11-2 | many | TRBD2 | CASSLKAGGPGDTQYF | TGTGCCAGCAGCTTAAAGGCGGGAGGGCCGGGAGATACGCAGTATTTT
TRBJ2-7 | 14 | TRBV29-1 | many | TRBD2 | CSVVGLAGTYEQYF | TGCAGCGTTGTAGGGCTAGCGGGTACCTACGAGCAGTACTTC